This T cell receptor (beta chain) was captured by sequencing in a study of blood T cell repertoires in COVID-19 (dated by TCRdb to 2020 to 2021). Notes on the research overall: Samples covering the acute and convalescent phases of COVID-19 were provided by collaborators in the United States, Italy and Spain. The material from the prospective study consisted of cDNA or gDNA derived from T cells, B-cell-depleted T cells, or PBMCs. The samples were drawn from two sources: the first 160 participants of the ongoing ImmuneRACE study, and 1,000 to 1,500 subjects contributed by 6 global collaborators. A de-identified subject ID, COVID-19 status, age in years and sex were almost always included in the sample metadata. A freely available public database, intended as a resource for researchers studying the immune response to SARS-CoV-2, is where the repertoires were released. Where available, HLA class I and class II types were taken from metadata supplied by the sample provider and were not determined by assay-based typing. Subjects who had been exposed to COVID-19, were actively infected with it, or had recovered from it provided the deeply sampled blood TCRbeta repertoires that made up the dataset. Points the paper makes about the study in general: The quantity of clinical and demographic metadata differed by source and by participant and was supplied without curation.

Participants in the prospective study were aged about 18 to 95 years, lived in 20 to 25 United States geographic areas, and enrolled through a virtual design. Cohort assignment in the prospective study relied on participant-reported clinical history from a screening survey and a study questionnaire. Each participant in the prospective study had whole blood, serum and a nasopharyngeal or oropharyngeal swab collected by mobile phlebotomists. Over an approximately 2-month period, participants in the prospective study had the option of providing additional blood draws and questionnaires. Prospective study blood samples were shipped either frozen or at room temperature before DNA extraction. With respect to this clone: Its antigen is unknown. Base qualities were left out, and no much larger clone turns up one base away.

TCRbeta CDR3 regions were amplified from genomic DNA by means of the immunoSEQ Assay, a bias-controlled multiplex PCR. The authors' pipeline ran thus. The number of nucleated cells in each sample was estimated by amplification of reference gene primers within the assay. To quantify the absolute abundance of each unique TCRbeta CDR3 rearrangement, sequence reads were collapsed and filtered. Productive Simpson clonality was computed per sample as the square root of Simpson's diversity index over productive rearrangements. Sourced from immuneACCESS, this table was stored by TCRdb with only in-frame sequences that have V and J called. A share of the clones is absent; for the studies checked, an unresolved V gene accounts for under half, and the remainder has no known explanation. That table furnishes V, J and clone size, whereas the DNA furnished D and trimming. The sample profile shows about 180,000 clones; roughly 87% of them were found once. The top ten clonotypes cover 1% to 1.5% of the sample.

CDR3 length: 16 amino acids, cysteine to phenylalanine. Of the read, only the CDR3 DNA is kept; its 48 bases are in frame from base 1. The germline V gene (reference sequence) provides CDR1 LNHNV and CDR2 YYDKDF. Cut back by 8 bases and 4 bases, the V and J ends lie 21 bases apart. The sequencing input was PBMCs or T cells enriched from blood (not recorded which). The chain is encoded by TRBV15 joined to TRBJ1-5; a weak D assignment points to TRBD1 (5 bases agree). The source is a human donor with acute COVID-19. The donor label of this sample is uncertain. The CDR3 region: CATSGTDSWGNQPQHF. Here is the DNA: TGTGCCACCTCCGGGACTGACTCCTGGGGTAATCAGCCCCAGCATTTT.